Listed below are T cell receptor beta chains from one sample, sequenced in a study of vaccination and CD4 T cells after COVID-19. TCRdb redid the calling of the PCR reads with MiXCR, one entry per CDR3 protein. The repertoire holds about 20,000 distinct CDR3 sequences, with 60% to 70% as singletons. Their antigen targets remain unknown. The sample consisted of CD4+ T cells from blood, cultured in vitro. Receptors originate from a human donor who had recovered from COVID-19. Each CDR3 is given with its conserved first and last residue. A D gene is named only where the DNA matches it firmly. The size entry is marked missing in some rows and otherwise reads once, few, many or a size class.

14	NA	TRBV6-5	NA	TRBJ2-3	CASSFGSGADTQYF	TGTGCCAGCAGTTTCGGATCAGGGGCCGATACGCAGTATTTT
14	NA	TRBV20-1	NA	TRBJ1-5	CSARLGGSGQPQHF	TGCAGTGCCAGATTAGGGGGATCCGGACAGCCCCAGCATTTT
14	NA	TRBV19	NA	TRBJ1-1	CASSTGTGNTEAFF	TGTGCCAGTAGTACCGGGACGGGAAACACTGAAGCTTTCTTT
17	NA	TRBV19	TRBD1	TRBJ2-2	CASSIGVGTGPTGELFF	TGTGCCAGTAGTATAGGAGTTGGGACAGGACCCACCGGGGAGCTGTTTTTT
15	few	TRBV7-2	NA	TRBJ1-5	CASSSRTGQGQPQHF	TGTGCCAGCAGCTCCCGGACGGGGCAGGGTCAGCCCCAGCATTTT
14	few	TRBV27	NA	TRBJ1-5	CASSLGQMVQPQHF	TGTGCCAGCAGTTTAGGACAAATGGTTCAGCCCCAGCATTTT
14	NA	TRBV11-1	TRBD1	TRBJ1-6	CASRAGTVNSPLHF	TGTGCCAGCAGAGCCGGGACAGTCAATTCACCCCTCCACTTT
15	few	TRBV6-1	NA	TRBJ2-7	CASSEAGQRDYEQYF	TGTGCCAGCAGCGAGGCGGGACAGAGAGACTACGAGCAGTACTTC
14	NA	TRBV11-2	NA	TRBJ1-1	CASSFRGGITEAFF	TGTGCCAGCAGCTTTAGGGGGGGTATTACTGAAGCTTTCTTT
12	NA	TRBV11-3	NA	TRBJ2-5	CASGREEETQYF	TGTGCCAGCGGCAGGGAGGAAGAGACCCAGTACTTC
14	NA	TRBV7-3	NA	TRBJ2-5	CASSLQGPSETQYF	TGTGCCAGCAGCTTACAGGGGCCGTCGGAGACCCAGTACTTC
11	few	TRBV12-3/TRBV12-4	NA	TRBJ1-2	CASSWNYGYTF	TGTGCCAGCAGTTGGAACTATGGCTACACCTTC
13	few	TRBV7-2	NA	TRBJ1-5	CASSLRMGQPQHF	TGTGCCAGCAGCTTGAGAATGGGTCAGCCCCAGCATTTT
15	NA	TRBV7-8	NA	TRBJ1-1	CASSLGATENTEAFF	TGTGCCAGCAGCTTGGGGGCAACAGAGAACACTGAAGCTTTCTTT
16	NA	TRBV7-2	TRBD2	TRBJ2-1	CASSLSTAGGQDEQFF	TGTGCCAGCAGCTTATCAACGGCGGGAGGGCAGGATGAGCAGTTCTTC
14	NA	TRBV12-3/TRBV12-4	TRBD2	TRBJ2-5	CASSWREGRETQYF	TGTGCCAGCAGTTGGCGGGAGGGCCGAGAGACCCAGTACTTC
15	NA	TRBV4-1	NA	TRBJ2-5	CASSPNRDVGETQYF	TGCGCCAGCAGCCCAAACAGAGACGTGGGAGAGACCCAGTACTTC
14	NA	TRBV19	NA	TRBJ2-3	CASSPKSVADTQYF	TGTGCCAGTAGTCCGAAGTCCGTGGCAGATACGCAGTATTTT
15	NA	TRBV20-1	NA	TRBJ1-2	CSARDQEGGIWGYTF	TGCAGTGCTAGAGATCAGGAGGGGGGGATCTGGGGCTACACCTTC
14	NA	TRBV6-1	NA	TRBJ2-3	CASSEGAGVDTQYF	TGTGCCAGCAGTGAAGGGGCAGGGGTAGATACGCAGTATTTT
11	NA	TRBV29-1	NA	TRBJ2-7	CSVYTGFEQYF	TGCAGCGTCTATACAGGGTTCGAGCAGTACTTC
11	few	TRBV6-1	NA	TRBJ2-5	CASSDLRTQYF	TGTGCCAGCAGCGACCTAAGGACCCAGTACTTC
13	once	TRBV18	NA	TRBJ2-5	CASSQNREETQYF	TGTGCCAGCTCACAAAACAGGGAAGAGACCCAGTACTTC
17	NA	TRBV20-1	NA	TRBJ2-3	CSAQLESLLRSTDTQYF	TGCAGTGCTCAACTAGAGAGTCTTCTCAGGAGCACAGATACGCAGTATTTT
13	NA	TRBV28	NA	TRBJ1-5	CASSLLNNQPQHF	TGTGCCAGCAGTTTATTAAATAATCAGCCCCAGCATTTT
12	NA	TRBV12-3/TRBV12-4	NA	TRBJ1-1	CASSQVNTEAFF	TGTGCCAGCAGCCAAGTTAACACTGAAGCTTTCTTT
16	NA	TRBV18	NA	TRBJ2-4	CASSPEDISRAEVQYF	TGTGCCAGCTCACCGGAGGATATTTCCAGGGCCGAGGTTCAGTACTTC
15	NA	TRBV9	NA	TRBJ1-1	CASSAGGELGTEAFF	TGTGCCAGCAGCGCCGGAGGGGAGTTGGGAACTGAAGCTTTCTTT
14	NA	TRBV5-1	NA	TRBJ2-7	CASSLEAPSYEQYF	TGCGCCAGCAGCTTGGAAGCGCCCTCCTACGAGCAGTACTTC
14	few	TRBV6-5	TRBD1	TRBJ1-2	CASSWTGKDYGYTF	TGTGCCAGCAGTTGGACAGGGAAGGACTACGGCTACACCTTC
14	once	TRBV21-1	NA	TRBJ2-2	CASSKAQDYGELFF	TGTGCCAGCAGCAAAGCCCAGGACTACGGGGAGCTGTTTTTT
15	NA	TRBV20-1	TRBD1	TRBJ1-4	CSASGGPSGNEKLFF	TGCAGTGCTTCAGGGGGGCCCTCGGGTAATGAAAAACTGTTTTTT
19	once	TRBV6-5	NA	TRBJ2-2	CASSYRAVRRTTDTGELFF	TGTGCCAGCAGTTACCGGGCAGTCAGAAGGACAACTGACACCGGGGAGCTGTTTTTT
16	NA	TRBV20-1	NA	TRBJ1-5	CSARGLGQSTFQPQHF	TGCAGTGCTAGGGGGTTAGGGCAGAGCACCTTTCAGCCCCAGCATTTT
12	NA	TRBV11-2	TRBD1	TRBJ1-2	CASSLQGDGYTF	TGTGCCAGCAGTCTTCAGGGGGATGGCTACACCTTC
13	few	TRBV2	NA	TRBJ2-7	CASRTTRPNEQYF	TGTGCCAGCAGGACGACCCGCCCTAACGAGCAGTACTTC
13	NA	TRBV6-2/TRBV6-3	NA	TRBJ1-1	CASSISRSTEAFF	TGTGCCAGCAGTATCTCGAGGAGTACTGAAGCTTTCTTT
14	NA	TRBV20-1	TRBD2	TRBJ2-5	CSARTSGSRETQYF	TGCAGTGCTCGGACTAGCGGGAGCAGGGAGACCCAGTACTTC
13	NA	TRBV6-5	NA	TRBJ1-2	CASSLGQGFFYTF	TGTGCCAGCAGTTTGGGCCAGGGGTTCTTCTACACCTTC
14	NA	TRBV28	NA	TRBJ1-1	CASSSSTVNTEAFF	TGTGCCAGCAGTTCCTCGACGGTGAACACTGAAGCTTTCTTT
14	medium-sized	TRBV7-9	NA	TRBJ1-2	CASSLASGNYGYTF	TGTGCCAGCAGCTTAGCCTCGGGGAACTATGGCTACACCTTC
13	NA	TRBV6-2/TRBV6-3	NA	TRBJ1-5	CASSYEGYQPQHF	TGTGCCAGCAGTTATGAAGGTTATCAGCCCCAGCATTTT
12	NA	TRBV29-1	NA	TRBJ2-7	CSVGRQLYEQYF	TGCAGCGTTGGTAGACAGCTCTACGAGCAGTACTTC
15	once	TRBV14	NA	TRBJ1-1	CASSQAGPKGTEAFF	TGTGCCAGCAGCCAAGCAGGGCCGAAGGGGACTGAAGCTTTCTTT
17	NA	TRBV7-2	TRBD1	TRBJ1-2	CASSPSGSHRGSDGYTF	TGTGCCAGCAGCCCGTCGGGCAGCCACAGGGGGAGCGATGGCTACACCTTC
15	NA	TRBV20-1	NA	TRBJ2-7	CSAYSSGRDPYEQYF	TGCAGTGCCTACTCCTCTGGACGGGACCCCTACGAGCAGTACTTC
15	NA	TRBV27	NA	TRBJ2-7	CASSLLAGGGYEQYF	TGTGCCAGCAGTTTATTAGCCGGGGGCGGTTACGAGCAGTACTTC
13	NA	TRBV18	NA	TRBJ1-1	CASSTPSGTEAFF	TGTGCCAGCTCAACCCCATCGGGCACTGAAGCTTTCTTT
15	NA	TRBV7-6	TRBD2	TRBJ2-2	CASSFTGGLGGELFF	TGTGCCAGCAGCTTCACGGGAGGTCTCGGCGGGGAGCTGTTTTTT
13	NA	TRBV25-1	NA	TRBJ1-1	CASSEQGFTEAFF	TGTGCCAGCAGTGAGCAGGGTTTCACTGAAGCTTTCTTT
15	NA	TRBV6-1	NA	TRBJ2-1	CASSPPGLAGGEQFF	TGTGCCAGCAGTCCCCCGGGCCTAGCCGGAGGTGAGCAGTTCTTC
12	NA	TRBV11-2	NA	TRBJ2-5	CASSLAGETQYF	TGTGCCAGCAGCTTAGCGGGGGAGACCCAGTACTTC
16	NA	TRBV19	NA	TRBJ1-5	CASSPGGGRGNQPQHF	TGTGCCAGTAGTCCGGGGGGGGGCAGGGGCAATCAGCCCCAGCATTTT